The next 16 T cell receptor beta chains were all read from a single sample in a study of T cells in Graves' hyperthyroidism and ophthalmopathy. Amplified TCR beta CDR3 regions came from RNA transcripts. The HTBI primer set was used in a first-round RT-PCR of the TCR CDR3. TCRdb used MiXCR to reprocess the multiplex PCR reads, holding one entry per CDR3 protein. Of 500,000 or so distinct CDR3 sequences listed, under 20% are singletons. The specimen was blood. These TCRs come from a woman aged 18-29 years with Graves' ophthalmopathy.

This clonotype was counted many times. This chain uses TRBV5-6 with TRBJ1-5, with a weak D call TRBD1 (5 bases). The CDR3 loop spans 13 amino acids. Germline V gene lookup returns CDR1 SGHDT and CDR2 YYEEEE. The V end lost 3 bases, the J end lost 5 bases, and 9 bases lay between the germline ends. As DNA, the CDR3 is TGTGCCAGCAGCTACCGGGACGATCAGCCCCAGCATTTT. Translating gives CASSYRDDQPQHF.

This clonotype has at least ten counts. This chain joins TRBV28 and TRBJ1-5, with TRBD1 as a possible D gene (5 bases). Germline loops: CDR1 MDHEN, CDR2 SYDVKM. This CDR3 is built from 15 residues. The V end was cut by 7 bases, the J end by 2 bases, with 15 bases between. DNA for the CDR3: TGTGCCAGCATTTCCCCACAGGTCGGCAATCAGCCCCAGCATTTT. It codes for CASISPQVGNQPQHF.

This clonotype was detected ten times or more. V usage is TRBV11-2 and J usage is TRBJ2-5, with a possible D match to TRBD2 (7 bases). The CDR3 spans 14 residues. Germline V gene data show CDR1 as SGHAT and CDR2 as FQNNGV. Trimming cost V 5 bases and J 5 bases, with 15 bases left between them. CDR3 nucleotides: TGTGCCAGCAGCCCTTTAGAGGGGGGGGAGACCCAGTACTTC. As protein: CASSPLEGGETQYF.

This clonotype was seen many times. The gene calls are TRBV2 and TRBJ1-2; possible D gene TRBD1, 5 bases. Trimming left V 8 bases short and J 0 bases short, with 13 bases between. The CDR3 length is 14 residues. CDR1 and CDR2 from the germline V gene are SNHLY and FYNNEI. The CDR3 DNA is TGTGCCAGCCAGGACAACCTCTCTAACTATGGCTACACCTTC. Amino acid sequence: CASQDNLSNYGYTF.

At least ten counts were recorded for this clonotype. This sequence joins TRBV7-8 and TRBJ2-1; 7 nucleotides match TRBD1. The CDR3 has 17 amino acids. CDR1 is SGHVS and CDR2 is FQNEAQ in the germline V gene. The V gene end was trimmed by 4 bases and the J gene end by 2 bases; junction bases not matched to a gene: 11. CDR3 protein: CASSSEGQRLTYNEQFF. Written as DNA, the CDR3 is TGTGCCAGCAGCTCCGAGGGACAGCGGTTAACCTACAATGAGCAGTTCTTC.

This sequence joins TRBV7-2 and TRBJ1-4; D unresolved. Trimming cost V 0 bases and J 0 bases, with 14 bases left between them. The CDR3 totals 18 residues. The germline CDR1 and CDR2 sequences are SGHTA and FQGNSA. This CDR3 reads CASSLALAFVATNEKLFF. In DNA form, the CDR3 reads TGTGCCAGCAGCTTAGCGCTAGCATTCGTTGCAACTAATGAAAAACTGTTTTTT.

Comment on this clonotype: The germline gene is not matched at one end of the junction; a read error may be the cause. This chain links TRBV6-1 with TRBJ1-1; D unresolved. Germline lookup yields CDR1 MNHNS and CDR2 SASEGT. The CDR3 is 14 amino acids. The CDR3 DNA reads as TGTGCCAGCAGTCGGGAGGGAGAGGTCACTGGAGCTTTCTTT. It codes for CASSREGEVTGAFF.

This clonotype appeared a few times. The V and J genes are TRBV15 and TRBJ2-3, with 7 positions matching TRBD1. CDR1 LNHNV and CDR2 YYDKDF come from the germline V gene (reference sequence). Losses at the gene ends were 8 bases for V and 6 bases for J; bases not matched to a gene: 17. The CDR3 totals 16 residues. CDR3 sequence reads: CATSRTRDRRGDTQYF. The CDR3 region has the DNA TGTGCCACCTCACGTACAAGGGACCGCAGGGGGGATACGCAGTATTTT.

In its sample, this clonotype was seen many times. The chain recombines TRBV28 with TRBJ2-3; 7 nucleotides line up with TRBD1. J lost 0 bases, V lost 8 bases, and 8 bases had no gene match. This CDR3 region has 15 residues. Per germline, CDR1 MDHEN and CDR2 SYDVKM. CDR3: CASGDSPSSTDTQYF. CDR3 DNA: TGTGCCAGCGGGGACAGCCCGTCTAGCACAGATACGCAGTATTTT. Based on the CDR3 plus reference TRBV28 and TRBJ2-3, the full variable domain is DVKVTQSSRYLVKRTGEKVFLECVQDMDHENMFWYRQDPGLGLRLIYFSYDVKMKEKGDIPEGYSVSREKKERFSLILESASTNQTSMYLCASGDSPSSTDTQYFGPGTRLTVL.

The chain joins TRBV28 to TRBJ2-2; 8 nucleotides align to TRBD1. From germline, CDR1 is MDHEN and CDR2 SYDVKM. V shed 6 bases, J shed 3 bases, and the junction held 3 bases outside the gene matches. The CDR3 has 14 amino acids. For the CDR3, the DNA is TGTGCCAGCAGAGGACAGGGATACACCGGGGAGCTGTTTTTT. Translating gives CASRGQGYTGELFF.

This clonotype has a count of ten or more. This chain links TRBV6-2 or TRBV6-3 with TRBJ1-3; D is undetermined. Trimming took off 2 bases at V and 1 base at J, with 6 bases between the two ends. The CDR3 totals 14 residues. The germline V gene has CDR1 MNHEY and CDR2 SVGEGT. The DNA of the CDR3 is TGTGCCAGCAGTTACCCCAGGTCTGGAAACACCATATATTTT. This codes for CASSYPRSGNTIYF.

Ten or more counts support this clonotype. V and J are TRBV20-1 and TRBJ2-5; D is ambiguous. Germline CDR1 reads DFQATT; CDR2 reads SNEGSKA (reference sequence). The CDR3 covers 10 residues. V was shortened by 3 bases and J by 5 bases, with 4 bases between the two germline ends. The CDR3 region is CSASEETQYF. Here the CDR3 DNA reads TGCAGTGCTAGTGAGGAGACCCAGTACTTC.

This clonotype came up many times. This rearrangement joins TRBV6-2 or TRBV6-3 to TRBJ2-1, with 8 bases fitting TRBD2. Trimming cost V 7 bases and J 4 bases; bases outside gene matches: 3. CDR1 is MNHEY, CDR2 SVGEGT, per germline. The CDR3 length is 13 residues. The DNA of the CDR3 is TGTGCCAGCAACAAGCGGGAGTACAATGAGCAGTTCTTC. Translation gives CASNKREYNEQFF.

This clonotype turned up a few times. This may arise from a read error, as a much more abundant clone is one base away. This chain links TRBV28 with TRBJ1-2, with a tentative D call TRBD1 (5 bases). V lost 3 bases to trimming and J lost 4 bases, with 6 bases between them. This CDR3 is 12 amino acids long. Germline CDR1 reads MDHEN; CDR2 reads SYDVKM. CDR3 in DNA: TGTGCCAGCAGTTTTGACAGCTATGGCTACACCTTC. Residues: CASSFDSYGYTF.

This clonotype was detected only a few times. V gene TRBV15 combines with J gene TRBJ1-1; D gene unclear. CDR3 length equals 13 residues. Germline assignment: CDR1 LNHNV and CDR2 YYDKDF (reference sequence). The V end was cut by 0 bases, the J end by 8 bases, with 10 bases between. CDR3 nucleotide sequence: TGTGCCACCAGCAGAGATAGATCTGTAGAAGCTTTCTTT. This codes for CATSRDRSVEAFF.

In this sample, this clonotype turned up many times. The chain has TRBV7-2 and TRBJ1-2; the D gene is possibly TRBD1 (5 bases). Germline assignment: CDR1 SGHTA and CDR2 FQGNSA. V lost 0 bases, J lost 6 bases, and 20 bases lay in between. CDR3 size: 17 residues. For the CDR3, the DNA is TGTGCCAGCAGCTTAGCTTTTGGCAGGGAAAACGCCCATGGCTACACCTTC. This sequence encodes CASSLAFGRENAHGYTF.